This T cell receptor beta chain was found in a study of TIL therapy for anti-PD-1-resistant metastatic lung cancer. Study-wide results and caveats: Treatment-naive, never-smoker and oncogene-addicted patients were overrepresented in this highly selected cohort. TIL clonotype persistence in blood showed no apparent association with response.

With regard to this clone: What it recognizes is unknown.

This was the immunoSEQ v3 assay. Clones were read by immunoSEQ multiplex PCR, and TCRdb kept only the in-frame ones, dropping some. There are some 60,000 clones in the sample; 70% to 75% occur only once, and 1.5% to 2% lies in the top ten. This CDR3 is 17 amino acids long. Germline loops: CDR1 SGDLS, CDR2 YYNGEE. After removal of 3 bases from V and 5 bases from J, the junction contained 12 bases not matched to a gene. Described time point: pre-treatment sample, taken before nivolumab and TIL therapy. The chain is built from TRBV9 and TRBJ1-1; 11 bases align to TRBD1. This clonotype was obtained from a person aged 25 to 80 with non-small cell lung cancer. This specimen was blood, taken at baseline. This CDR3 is CASSARPTGQGGTEAFF. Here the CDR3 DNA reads TGTGCCAGCAGCGCAAGACCGACGGGACAGGGGGGGACTGAAGCTTTCTTT.